This TCR beta chain was retrieved from a study of T cells in Graves' hyperthyroidism and ophthalmopathy. What was amplified from RNA transcripts were TCR beta CDR3 regions. HTBI primers drove first-round RT-PCR of the TCR CDR3. TCRdb independently ran MiXCR on the multiplex PCR reads; one entry per CDR3 protein. The table records 530,000 or so distinct CDR3 sequences, under 20% of them present only once. Thyroid ultrasound and orbital computed tomography, with clinical symptoms and serum thyroxine and TRAb, informed diagnoses. To note about this clonotype: No antigen is known for it.

The study, taken as a whole, reports: Within blood appeared most thyroid clonotypes that had expanded above 0.001.

V lost 5 bases and J 0 bases, leaving 11 bases between the germline ends. CDR1 is PRHDT, CDR2 FYEKMQ, per germline (reference sequence). This CDR3 has 15 residues. The chain combines TRBV13 with TRBJ1-3; no clear D. The clonotype was recovered from a woman aged 18-29 years with Graves' ophthalmopathy. Sequenced input: blood. The CDR3 protein is CASSVAADSGNTIYF. CDR3 coding DNA: TGTGCCAGCAGCGTAGCTGCAGACTCTGGAAACACCATATATTTT.